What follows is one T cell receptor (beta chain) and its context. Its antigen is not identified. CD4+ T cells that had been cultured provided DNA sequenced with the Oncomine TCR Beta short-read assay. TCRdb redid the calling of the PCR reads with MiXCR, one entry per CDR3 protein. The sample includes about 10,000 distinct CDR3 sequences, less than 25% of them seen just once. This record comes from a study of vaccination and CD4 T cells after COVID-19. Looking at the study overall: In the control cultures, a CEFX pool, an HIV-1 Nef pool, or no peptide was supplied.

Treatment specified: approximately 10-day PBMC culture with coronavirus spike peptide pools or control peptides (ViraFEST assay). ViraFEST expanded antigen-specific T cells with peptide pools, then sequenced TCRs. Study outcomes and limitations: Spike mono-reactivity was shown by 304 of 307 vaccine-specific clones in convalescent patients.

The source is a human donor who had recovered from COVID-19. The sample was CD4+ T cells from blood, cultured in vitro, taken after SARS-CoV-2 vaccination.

In nucleotides, the CDR3 is TGCAGTGCTAGAGCCGTGGACTATGGCTACACCTTC. The encoded protein is CSARAVDYGYTF. The J gene is TRBJ1-2, the V gene TRBV20-1; no clear D. Between the trimmed V and J ends, which lost 1 base and 3 bases, there was a span of 6 bases. This CDR3 has 12 amino acids. The germline V gene has CDR1 DFQATT and CDR2 SNEGSKA (reference sequence).